The 26 T cell receptor beta chains reported below all come from one sample, sequenced in a study of control samples from healthy donors and cancer patients. The assay was immunoSEQ multiplex PCR, and TCRdb's table has in-frame clones only and misses some. The sample lists about 94,000 clones; about 86% were seen once. What was sequenced was blood. These receptors originate from a woman in her forties or fifties in good health.

The V call is TRBV12-3 or TRBV12-4, the J call TRBJ2-2, with D possibly TRBD2 on 6 matching bases. The V end lost 8 bases, the J end lost 6 bases, and 13 bases lay between the germline ends. The CDR3 spans 13 residues. The chain's CDR3 is CASGRRAAGELFF. CDR3 bases: TGTGCCAGCGGGAGGCGGGCGGCCGGGGAGCTGTTTTTT.

The chain employs TRBV4-1 and TRBJ1-2, with TRBD1 as a possible D gene (5 bases). Deletions cut 0 bases from V and 3 bases from J, with 8 bases between. This CDR3 has 14 amino acids. CDR1 is MGHRA, CDR2 YSYEKL, per germline. The CDR3 loop is CASSQDEGDYGYTF. The CDR3 nucleotides read TGCGCCAGCAGCCAAGATGAAGGGGACTATGGCTACACCTTC.

This clone was recorded a few times. The chain has TRBV19 and TRBJ1-3; perhaps TRBD1 as D (5 bases). Germline V gives CDR1 LNHDA, CDR2 SQIVND (reference sequence). The germline V and J ends were trimmed by 1 base and 2 bases, with 9 bases remaining between them. The CDR3 is 15 residues long. CDR3 residues: CASSIGAGPGNTIYF. DNA of the CDR3: TGTGCCAGTAGTATAGGGGCAGGGCCTGGAAACACCATATATTTT.

The gene calls are TRBV5-5 and TRBJ1-3, with a possible D match to TRBD1 (5 bases). The CDR3 runs 17 residues. Germline V gene lookup returns CDR1 SGHKS and CDR2 YYEKEE (reference sequence). The germline V and J ends were trimmed by 2 bases and 4 bases, with 19 bases remaining between them. CDR3 DNA sequence: TGTGCCAGCAGCTTCCCCTCGACAGTCGGTTTCGGAAACACCATATATTTT. It specifies CASSFPSTVGFGNTIYF.

The gene calls are TRBV19 and TRBJ1-6; weak D call: TRBD1 (5 bases). Germline V CDR1 and CDR2: LNHDA, SQIVND (reference sequence). V lost 2 bases, J lost 7 bases, and 12 bases lay in between. The CDR3 has 15 amino acids. This CDR3 reads CASSIRGAQNSPLHF. The CDR3 DNA reads as TGTGCCAGTAGTATACGAGGGGCCCAGAATTCACCCCTCCACTTT.

The chain uses TRBV18 and TRBJ2-7; 7 bases agree with TRBD1. With V trimmed by 0 bases and J by 1 base, 3 bases remained unmatched. The CDR3 is 15 amino acids. In germline, CDR1 is KGHSH, CDR2 LQKENI. CDR3 DNA: TGTGCCAGCTCACCACCTGTCAGGGGGTCCTACGAGCAGTACTTC. Translating it yields CASSPPVRGSYEQYF.

The V gene is TRBV11-3, the J gene TRBJ1-3; D call uncertain. Between the trimmed V and J ends, which lost 2 bases and 3 bases, there was a span of 5 bases. The CDR3 has 13 amino acids. Germline V gene data show CDR1 as SGHNT and CDR2 as YENEEA. The CDR3 loop is CASSLTLGNTIYF. In DNA form, the CDR3 reads TGTGCCAGCAGCTTAACCCTTGGAAACACCATATATTTT.

The rearrangement joins TRBV2 to TRBJ2-3, with D hard to call. Per germline, CDR1 SNHLY and CDR2 FYNNEI. The V and J ends lost 3 bases and 0 bases respectively, with 7 bases between them. The CDR3 totals 14 residues. CDR3 loop: CASSDRSSTDTQYF. CDR3 coding DNA: TGTGCCAGCAGTGACAGATCTAGCACAGATACGCAGTATTTT.

This clone was seen only once. V is TRBV7-8 and J is TRBJ1-3; D unclear. The germline V gene has CDR1 SGHVS and CDR2 FQNEAQ. V was pared by 4 bases and J by 2 bases, with 12 bases between. The CDR3 runs 15 residues. The DNA of the CDR3 is TGTGCCAGCAGCTCATTCTCATGGCCTGGAAACACCATATATTTT. Its translation is CASSSFSWPGNTIYF.

The chain joins TRBV6-4 to TRBJ1-5; no clear D. This CDR3 comprises 11 residues. The V gene lost 3 bases and the J gene lost 11 bases, with 8 bases spanning the gap. In germline, CDR1 is MRHNA, CDR2 SNTAGT. CDR3 residues: CASSDHPAQHF. The CDR3, as DNA: TGTGCCAGCAGTGATCACCCCGCCCAGCATTTT.

V is TRBV5-6 and J is TRBJ2-7; 9 bases agree with TRBD1. V lost 4 bases, J lost 3 bases, and 5 bases stayed unmatched. Germline loops: CDR1 SGHDT, CDR2 YYEEEE. This CDR3 has 14 amino acids. The CDR3 protein is CASSARDRDYEQYF. The CDR3 nucleotides are TGTGCCAGCAGCGCCCGGGACAGGGACTACGAGCAGTACTTC.

A single count supports this clone. The CDR3 DNA sequence: TGTGCCAGCAGCCCCGACTACCTCTCTACAGATACGCAGTATTTT. This encodes CASSPDYLSTDTQYF. V gene TRBV7-2 combines with J gene TRBJ2-3; D perhaps matches TRBD2 (5 bases). From germline, CDR1 is SGHTA and CDR2 FQGNSA. Trimming pared 5 bases from V and 3 bases from J, leaving 15 bases between. CDR3 length: 15 amino acids.

V and J are TRBV9 and TRBJ2-7; D is perhaps TRBD2 (5 bases). V was trimmed by 4 bases and J by 2 bases, leaving 13 bases between them. Germline-derived CDR1 and CDR2 are SGDLS and YYNGEE. The CDR3 spans 14 residues. The CDR3 is CASSPWGVTYEQYF. In DNA form, the CDR3 reads TGTGCCAGCAGCCCTTGGGGAGTGACCTACGAGCAGTACTTC.

This rearrangement joins TRBV3-1 (or the pseudogene TRBV3-2) to TRBJ1-3; TRBD1 agrees at 8 bases. From germline, CDR1 is LGHDT and CDR2 YNNKEL (reference sequence). Germline trimming cut 1 base from V and 8 bases from J; bases unmatched to any gene: 7. This CDR3 region has 15 residues. The CDR3 region has the DNA TGTGCCAGCAGCCAAGTATCCCAGGGGGCCTACACCATATATTTT. Protein: CASSQVSQGAYTIYF.

V gene TRBV11-3 combines with J gene TRBJ2-6; the D gene is possibly TRBD2 (5 bases). The CDR3 consists of 16 residues. The ends were cut back, 5 bases at V and 0 bases at J, with 11 bases in the middle. Germline V lookup: CDR1 SGHNT, CDR2 YENEEA. The CDR3 DNA is TGTGCCAGCAGCCGACGGGAACCCTCTGGGGCCAACGTCCTGACTTTC. This sequence encodes CASSRREPSGANVLTF.

This chain connects TRBV2 to TRBJ1-4, with TRBD1 identical over 7 bases. V gave up 4 bases and J gave up 7 bases; unmatched junction bases: 6. Germline assignment: CDR1 SNHLY and CDR2 FYNNEI. The CDR3 sequence is 14 residues long. The CDR3 DNA reads TGTGCCAGCAGTGTGACAGGGTGGGGTGAAAAACTGTTTTTT. Amino acid sequence: CASSVTGWGEKLFF.

In this sample, this clone turned up once. This rearrangement joins TRBV12-5 to TRBJ2-7; D is perhaps TRBD2 (5 bases). Trimming took 7 bases from V and 1 from J, leaving 11 bases between them. CDR1 is LGHNT, CDR2 FRNRAP, per germline. The CDR3 covers 13 residues. This CDR3 reads CASAHLASYEQYF. The CDR3 DNA reads as TGTGCTAGTGCCCATCTAGCTTCCTACGAGCAGTACTTC.

The chain carries TRBV18 and TRBJ1-6, with a possible D match to TRBD1 (5 bases). This CDR3 has 15 amino acids. Trimming removed 3 bases at V and 8 bases at J, with 14 bases between. In germline, CDR1 is KGHSH, CDR2 LQKENI. The CDR3 nucleotides read TGTGCCAGCTCACCCCTCCCGGGGCCCTATTCACCCCTCCACTTT. It codes for CASSPLPGPYSPLHF.

V gene TRBV28 combines with J gene TRBJ1-5; the match to TRBD1 covers 11 bases. Germline CDR1 and CDR2: MDHEN and SYDVKM. Germline trimming cut 3 bases from V and 0 bases from J; bases unmatched to any gene: 10. The CDR3 contains 19 residues. The CDR3 is CASSLPRGTGGYSNQPQHF. In nucleotides, the CDR3 is TGTGCCAGCAGTTTGCCCCGCGGGACAGGGGGTTATAGCAATCAGCCCCAGCATTTT.

The rearrangement links TRBV5-1 to TRBJ2-5, with 16 bases matching TRBD2. Losses at the gene ends were 3 bases for V and 4 bases for J; bases not matched to a gene: 9. Germline lookup yields CDR1 SGHRS and CDR2 YFSETQ. The length of the CDR3 is 18 residues. The DNA for the CDR3 is TGCGCCAGCAGCTCGGGACTAGCGGGAGGGCCCTCGGGAGAGACCCAGTACTTC. As protein: CASSSGLAGGPSGETQYF.

The chain recombines TRBV4-2 with TRBJ1-2; D might be TRBD1 (5 bases). The V end lost 0 bases, the J end lost 5 bases, and 10 bases lay between the germline ends. This CDR3 has 14 amino acids. Germline CDR1 and CDR2: LGHNA and YNFKEQ. CDR3 nucleotide sequence: TGTGCCAGCAGCCAAGATAATGGGGCATATGGCTACACCTTC. Encoded protein: CASSQDNGAYGYTF.

This clone was detected a few times. This chain connects TRBV7-9 to TRBJ2-1; TRBD2 matches at 12 bases. This CDR3 has 17 residues. Germline V gene data show CDR1 as SEHNR and CDR2 as FQNEAQ (reference sequence). The J segment lost 1 base and the V segment lost 6 bases, leaving 7 bases of the junction unmatched. CDR3 nucleotide sequence: TGTGCCAGCAGATCCCTCACTAGCGGGGGGTCCTACAATGAGCAGTTCTTC. The encoded protein is CASRSLTSGGSYNEQFF. Using reference TRBV7-9 and TRBJ2-1 for the parts outside the CDR3, the full variable domain is DTGVSQNPRHKITKRGQNVTFRCDPISEHNRLYWYRQTLGQGPEFLTYFQNEAQLEKSRLLSDRFSAERPKGSFSTLEIQRTEQGDSAMYLCASRSLTSGGSYNEQFFGPGTRLTVL.

The CDR3 nucleotides read TGTGCCAGCAGTGCACAGTTGGATAATTCACCCCTCCACTTT. Protein sequence: CASSAQLDNSPLHF. The chain couples TRBV6-4 to TRBJ1-6, with D unclear. CDR3 length: 14 amino acids. Trimming removed 4 bases at V and 5 bases at J, with 9 bases between. Germline-derived CDR1 and CDR2 are MRHNA and SNTAGT.

The chain joins TRBV6-4 to TRBJ1-4, with D tentatively TRBD1 (6 bases). The CDR3 spans 16 residues. The germline gives CDR1 MRHNA, CDR2 SNTAGT. Trimming pared 0 bases from V and 3 bases from J, leaving 11 bases between. CDR3 nucleotides: TGTGCCAGCAGTGACTCGAAGGGGGGTGCTAATGAAAAACTGTTTTTT. This gives the protein CASSDSKGGANEKLFF.

The chain employs TRBV7-6 and TRBJ2-7; tentatively, D is TRBD1 or TRBD2 (5 bases each). The CDR3 has 15 amino acids. Germline V CDR1 and CDR2: SGHVS, FNYEAQ. The V gene lost 5 bases and the J gene lost 6 bases, with 20 bases spanning the gap. The CDR3 region has the DNA TGTGCCAGCAGCCCCCGGGGACGGGGTGGGGGCGAGCAGTACTTC. This gives the protein CASSPRGRGGGEQYF.

This rearrangement joins TRBV29-1 to TRBJ1-1, with D perhaps TRBD1 (5 bases). V was shortened by 7 bases and J by 2 bases, with 17 bases between the two germline ends. Germline V gene sequence: CDR1 SQVTM, CDR2 ANQGSEA. This CDR3 region has 14 residues. The CDR3 region has the DNA TGCAGCGGGAGCCAGAGACAGAGAAACACTGAAGCTTTCTTT. This encodes CSGSQRQRNTEAFF. Supplemented by reference TRBV29-1 and TRBJ1-1, the full variable domain reads SAVISQKPSRDICQRGTSLTIQCQVDSQVTMMFWYRQQPGQSLTLIATANQGSEATYESGFVIDKFPISRPNLTFSTLTVSNMSPEDSSIYLCSGSQRQRNTEAFFGQGTRLTVV.